These T cell receptor beta chains were read from a single sample in a study of STAT5B mutations in CD4+ large granular lymphocyte leukemia. Sequencing was performed with immunoSEQ multiplex PCR; in TCRdb, only in-frame clones are kept and a portion is missing. The sample lists around 50,000 clones, 80% to 85% seen once, with 0.35% in the top ten. The material sequenced was CD4+ T cells from blood buffy coats. These receptors were taken from a human donor in good health. Both conserved end residues are trimmed from each CDR3.

j_call: TRBJ1-2
v_call: TRBV7-2
cdr3_aa: ASSLKGGGTGLGYT

j_call: TRBJ1-2
v_call: TRBV7-9
cdr3_aa: ASSLPSGVGYT

j_call: TRBJ1-1
v_call: TRBV30
cdr3_aa: AWTRGGEAF

j_call: TRBJ1-4
v_call: TRBV7-9
cdr3_aa: ASSGQGATNEKLF

j_call: TRBJ2-2
v_call: TRBV7-2
cdr3_aa: ASSLVLTSGNPGELF

j_call: TRBJ2-1
v_call: TRBV7-9
cdr3_aa: ASSPIAGGNNEQF

j_call: TRBJ2-7
v_call: TRBV28
cdr3_aa: ASSRTGGHYEQY

j_call: TRBJ1-1
v_call: TRBV5-6
cdr3_aa: ASSPDRGRRDTEAF

j_call: TRBJ2-7
v_call: TRBV21-1
cdr3_aa: ASSKEVTGSYEQY

j_call: TRBJ1-6
v_call: TRBV28
cdr3_aa: ASNTRDTDNSPLH

j_call: TRBJ2-5
v_call: TRBV20-1
cdr3_aa: SVGQHGD

j_call: TRBJ2-5
v_call: TRBV29-1
cdr3_aa: SHAGGRGETQY

j_call: TRBJ1-4
v_call: TRBV9
cdr3_aa: ASSLQGATNEKLF

j_call: TRBJ2-7
v_call: TRBV7-9
cdr3_aa: ASSLAGTANSYEQY

j_call: TRBJ2-7
v_call: TRBV6-6
cdr3_aa: ASSYSGTYSYEQY

j_call: TRBJ2-1
v_call: TRBV5-6
cdr3_aa: ASSPKGQKPYNEQF

j_call: TRBJ1-5
v_call: TRBV28
cdr3_aa: ASSLGGQAPQPQH

j_call: TRBJ2-2
v_call: TRBV5-1
cdr3_aa: ASSLALAEGDGELF

j_call: TRBJ1-5
v_call: TRBV7-9
cdr3_aa: ASSPSNSNQPQH

j_call: TRBJ2-2
v_call: TRBV5-1
cdr3_aa: ASSLGGRNTGELF

j_call: TRBJ2-1
v_call: TRBV7-2
cdr3_aa: ASSLRWVGGYNEQF

j_call: TRBJ1-5
v_call: TRBV2
cdr3_aa: ASRPDRVGQPQH

j_call: TRBJ2-1
v_call: TRBV6-1
cdr3_aa: ASRHYNEQF

j_call: TRBJ1-5
v_call: TRBV6-1
cdr3_aa: ASSEARGGKQPQH

j_call: TRBJ1-1
v_call: TRBV15
cdr3_aa: ATSKVTGGTEAF

j_call: TRBJ1-1
v_call: TRBV5-1
cdr3_aa: ASSEVAGLVTEAF

j_call: TRBJ2-7
v_call: TRBV6-1
cdr3_aa: ASSEAIFEQY

j_call: TRBJ2-3
v_call: TRBV7-2
cdr3_aa: ASSLGLAGAATQY

j_call: TRBJ1-1
v_call: TRBV5-1
cdr3_aa: ASSSRVMNTEAF

j_call: TRBJ2-7
v_call: TRBV6-5
cdr3_aa: ASSYGQLLEQY

j_call: TRBJ2-1
v_call: TRBV7-2
cdr3_aa: ASSLSLNNEQF

j_call: TRBJ2-5
v_call: TRBV19
cdr3_aa: ASSIERETQY

j_call: TRBJ1-6
v_call: TRBV5-6
cdr3_aa: ASSLGPESPLH

j_call: TRBJ2-1
v_call: TRBV5-1
cdr3_aa: ASSFERVAYNEQF

j_call: TRBJ2-3
v_call: TRBV27
cdr3_aa: ASSLLGSTDTQY

j_call: TRBJ2-7
v_call: TRBV5-1
cdr3_aa: ASSLGPPRGAYEQY

j_call: TRBJ2-5
v_call: TRBV15
cdr3_aa: ATSRGTSGMRETQY

j_call: TRBJ1-6
v_call: TRBV5-1
cdr3_aa: ASSEALRGSYNSPLH

j_call: TRBJ2-1
v_call: TRBV19
cdr3_aa: ASSHPRTSGEVNEQF

j_call: TRBJ2-5
v_call: TRBV28
cdr3_aa: ASSFAEQGRETQY

j_call: .
v_call: TRBV2
cdr3_aa: ASSELQSSGTSYEQY

j_call: TRBJ1-4
v_call: TRBV2
cdr3_aa: ASSGGATNEKLF

j_call: TRBJ2-1
v_call: TRBV11-2
cdr3_aa: ASSLWGLAVRAGNEQF

j_call: TRBJ1-3
v_call: TRBV6-5
cdr3_aa: ASSYTRPGNTIY

j_call: TRBJ2-5
v_call: TRBV7-2
cdr3_aa: ASSSRGYSDQETQY

j_call: TRBJ1-2
v_call: TRBV27
cdr3_aa: ASSFLPGARGYT

j_call: TRBJ1-2
v_call: TRBV5-1
cdr3_aa: ASSLGENNYGYT

j_call: TRBJ1-1
v_call: TRBV6-5
cdr3_aa: ASSSDMMGNTEAF

j_call: TRBJ2-3
v_call: TRBV30
cdr3_aa: AWSTENTDTQY

j_call: TRBJ1-1
v_call: TRBV5-6
cdr3_aa: ASGSSGVVWTEAF

j_call: TRBJ2-5
v_call: TRBV11-2
cdr3_aa: ASSFKRGGWAGEETQY

j_call: TRBJ1-1
v_call: TRBV5-1
cdr3_aa: ASSLEGGDTEAF

j_call: TRBJ1-3
v_call: TRBV7-6
cdr3_aa: ASSLGGLGSGNTIY

j_call: TRBJ2-5
v_call: TRBV6-6
cdr3_aa: ASSPLVRGGRKTQY